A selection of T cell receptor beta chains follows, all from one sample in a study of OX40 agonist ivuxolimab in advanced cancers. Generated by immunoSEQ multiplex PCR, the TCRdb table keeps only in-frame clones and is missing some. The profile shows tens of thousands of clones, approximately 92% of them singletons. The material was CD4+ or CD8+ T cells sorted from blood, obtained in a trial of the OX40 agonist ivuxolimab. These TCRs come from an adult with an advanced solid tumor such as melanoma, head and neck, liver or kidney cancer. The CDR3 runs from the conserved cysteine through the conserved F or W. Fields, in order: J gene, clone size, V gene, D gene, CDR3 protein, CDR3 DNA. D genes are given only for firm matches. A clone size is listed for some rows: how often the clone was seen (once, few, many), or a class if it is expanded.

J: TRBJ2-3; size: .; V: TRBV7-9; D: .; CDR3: CASSISTDTQYF; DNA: TGTGCCAGCAGCATTTCGACAGATACGCAGTATTTT
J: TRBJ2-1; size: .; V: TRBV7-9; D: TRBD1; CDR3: CASSSRGQGLSFVQFF; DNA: TGTGCCAGCAGTTCGAGGGGACAGGGGTTAAGTTTTGTGCAGTTCTTC
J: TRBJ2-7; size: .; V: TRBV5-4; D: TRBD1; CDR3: CASSSGQGAYEQYF; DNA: TGTGCCAGCAGTTCGGGACAGGGGGCCTACGAGCAGTACTTC
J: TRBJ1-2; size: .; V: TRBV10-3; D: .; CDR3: CATTLIETYGYTF; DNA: TGTGCCACCACCTTGATCGAGACCTATGGCTACACCTTC
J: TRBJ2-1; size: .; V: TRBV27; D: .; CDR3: CASTLEMVSYNEQFF; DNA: TGTGCCAGCACCTTAGAAATGGTCTCCTACAATGAGCAGTTCTTC
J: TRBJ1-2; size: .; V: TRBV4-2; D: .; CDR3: CASSPDSNYGYTF; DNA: TGTGCCAGCAGCCCGGACAGTAACTATGGCTACACCTTC
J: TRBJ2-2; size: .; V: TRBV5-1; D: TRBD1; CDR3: CASSLTRWTGVYTGELFF; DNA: TGCGCCAGCAGCTTGACCCGATGGACAGGGGTCTACACCGGGGAGCTGTTTTTT
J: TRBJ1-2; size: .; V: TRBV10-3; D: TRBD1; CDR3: CAISPWGTAEHGANYGYTF; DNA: TGTGCCATCAGTCCGTGGGGGACAGCGGAGCATGGCGCTAACTATGGCTACACCTTC
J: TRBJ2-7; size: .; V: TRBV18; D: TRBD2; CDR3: CASSPEPGLADYEQYF; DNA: TGTGCCAGCTCACCAGAGCCGGGACTAGCGGATTACGAGCAGTACTTC
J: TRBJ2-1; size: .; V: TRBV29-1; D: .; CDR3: CSSRVRGTINEQFF; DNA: TGCTCCTCGAGGGTTAGGGGGACAATAAATGAGCAGTTCTTC
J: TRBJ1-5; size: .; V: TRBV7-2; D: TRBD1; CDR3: CASSLRQGSAQPQHF; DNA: TGTGCCAGCAGCCTCCGACAGGGGTCAGCTCAGCCCCAGCATTTT
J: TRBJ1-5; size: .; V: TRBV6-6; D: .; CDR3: CASSYSEGQPQHF; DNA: TGTGCCAGCAGTTACTCAGAGGGACAGCCCCAGCATTTT
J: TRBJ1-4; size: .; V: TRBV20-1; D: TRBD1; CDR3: CSALRQGLLFF; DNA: TGCAGTGCCCTAAGACAGGGACTTCTGTTTTTT
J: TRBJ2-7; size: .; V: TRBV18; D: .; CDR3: CASSPRKEGEQYF; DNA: TGTGCCAGCTCCCCCAGGAAGGAAGGGGAGCAGTACTTC
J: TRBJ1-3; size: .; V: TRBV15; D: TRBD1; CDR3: CATNQDRDGNTIYF; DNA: TGTGCCACCAACCAGGACAGGGACGGAAACACCATATATTTT
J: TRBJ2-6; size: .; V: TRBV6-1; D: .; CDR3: CASSQVPESGANVLTF; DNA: TGTGCCAGCAGTCAAGTCCCGGAATCTGGGGCCAACGTCCTGACTTTC
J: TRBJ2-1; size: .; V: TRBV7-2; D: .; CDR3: CASSLEGRRGSYNEQFF; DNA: TGTGCCAGCAGCTTGGAGGGGCGCCGTGGGTCCTACAATGAGCAGTTCTTC
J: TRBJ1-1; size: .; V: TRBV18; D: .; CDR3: CASSPEVMNTEAFF; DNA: TGTGCCAGCTCACCAGAGGTGATGAACACTGAAGCTTTCTTT
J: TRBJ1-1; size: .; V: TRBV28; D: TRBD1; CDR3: CASSSIGTGWTEAFF; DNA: TGTGCCAGCAGTTCTATTGGGACAGGGTGGACTGAAGCTTTCTTT
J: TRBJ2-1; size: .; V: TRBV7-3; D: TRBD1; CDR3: CASSNSPGGLSYNEQFF; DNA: TGTGCCAGCAGCAACAGCCCAGGGGGCTTGAGTTACAATGAGCAGTTCTTC
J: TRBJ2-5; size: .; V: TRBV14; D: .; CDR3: CASSSDRKTQYF; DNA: TGTGCCAGCAGCTCAGACCGGAAGACCCAGTACTTC
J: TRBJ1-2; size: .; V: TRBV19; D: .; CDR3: CASSIREGANYGYTF; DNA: TGTGCCAGTAGTATTAGGGAGGGCGCTAACTATGGCTACACCTTC
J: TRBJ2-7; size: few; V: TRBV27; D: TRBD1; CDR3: CASRPGTGYEQYF; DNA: TGTGCCAGCAGACCCGGGACAGGGTACGAGCAGTACTTC
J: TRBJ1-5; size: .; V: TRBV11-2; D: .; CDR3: CASSQNAGDSNQPQHF; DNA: TGTGCCAGCAGCCAGAACGCGGGGGATAGCAATCAGCCCCAGCATTTT
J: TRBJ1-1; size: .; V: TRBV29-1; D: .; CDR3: CSVEDSFRGVSFF; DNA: TGCAGCGTTGAAGACTCCTTCAGGGGAGTGTCTTTCTTT
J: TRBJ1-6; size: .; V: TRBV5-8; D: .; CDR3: CASSLAETSPLHF; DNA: TGTGCCAGCAGCTTGGCCGAAACTTCACCCCTCCACTTT
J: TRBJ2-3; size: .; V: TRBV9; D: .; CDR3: CASSVDSFTQYF; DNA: TGTGCCAGCAGCGTAGATAGTTTTACGCAGTATTTT
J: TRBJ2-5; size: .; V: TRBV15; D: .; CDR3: CATSRDYYQETQYF; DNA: TGTGCCACCAGCAGAGATTACTACCAAGAGACCCAGTACTTC
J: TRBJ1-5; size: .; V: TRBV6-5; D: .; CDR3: CASSPSYSNQPQHF; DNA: TGTGCCAGCAGCCCCAGTTATAGCAATCAGCCCCAGCATTTT
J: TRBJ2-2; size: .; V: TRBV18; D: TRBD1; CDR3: CASSPNRGPNTGELFF; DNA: TGTGCCAGCTCACCGAACAGGGGGCCGAACACCGGGGAGCTGTTTTTT
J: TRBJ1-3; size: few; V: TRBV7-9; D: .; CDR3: CASSHAGRGNTIYF; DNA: TGTGCCAGCAGCCACGCAGGGCGAGGAAACACCATATATTTT
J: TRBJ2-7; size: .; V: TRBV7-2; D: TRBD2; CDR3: CASSLRTSGGLLRSYEQYF; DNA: TGTGCCAGCAGCTTACGGACTAGCGGGGGCCTGTTGAGATCCTACGAGCAGTACTTC
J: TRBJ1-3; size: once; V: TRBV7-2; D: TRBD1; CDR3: CASSTGQGAGNTIYF; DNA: TGTGCCAGCAGCACGGGACAGGGGGCTGGAAACACCATATATTTT
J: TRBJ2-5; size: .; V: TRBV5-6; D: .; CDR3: CASSVVDSETQYF; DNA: TGTGCCAGCAGTGTGGTAGACTCCGAGACCCAGTACTTC
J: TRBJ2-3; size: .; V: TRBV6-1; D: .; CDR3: CAGRESATDTQYF; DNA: TGTGCCGGACGGGAGTCTGCGACAGATACGCAGTATTTT
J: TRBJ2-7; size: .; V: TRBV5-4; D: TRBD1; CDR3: CASSRDSLSYEQYF; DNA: TGTGCCAGCAGTCGGGACAGCCTTTCCTACGAGCAGTACTTC
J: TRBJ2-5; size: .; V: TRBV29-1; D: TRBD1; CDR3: CSVLGQPRETQYF; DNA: TGCAGCGTCCTGGGACAGCCTAGAGAGACCCAGTACTTC
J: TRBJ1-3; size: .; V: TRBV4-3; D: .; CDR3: CASSQLVGQASGNTIYF; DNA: TGCGCCAGCAGCCAATTGGTAGGACAAGCCTCTGGAAACACCATATATTTT
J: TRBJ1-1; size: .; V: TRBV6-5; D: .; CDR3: CASSYSRGRGAFF; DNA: TGTGCCAGCAGTTACTCGCGGGGGCGGGGAGCTTTCTTT
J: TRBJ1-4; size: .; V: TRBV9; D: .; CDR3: CASSVDQRNEKLFF; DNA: TGTGCCAGCAGCGTAGATCAACGAAATGAAAAACTGTTTTTT
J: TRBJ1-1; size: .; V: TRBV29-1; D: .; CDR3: CSVEDAKVTEAFF; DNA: TGCAGCGTTGAAGACGCCAAGGTCACTGAAGCTTTCTTT
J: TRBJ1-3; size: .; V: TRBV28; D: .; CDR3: CASTQPIGVDTIYF; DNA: TGTGCCAGCACTCAACCAATAGGGGTGGACACCATATATTTT
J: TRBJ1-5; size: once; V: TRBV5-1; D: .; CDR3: CASSLEGDSNQPQHF; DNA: TGCGCCAGCAGCTTGGAGGGTGATAGCAATCAGCCCCAGCATTTT
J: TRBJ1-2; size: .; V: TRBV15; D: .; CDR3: CATSRDVRQGIRYGYTF; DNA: TGTGCCACCAGCAGAGATGTTAGGCAGGGGATTCGCTATGGCTACACCTTC
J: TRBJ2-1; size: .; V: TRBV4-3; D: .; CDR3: CASSQSGRALNNEQFF; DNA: TGCGCCAGCAGCCAATCAGGACGGGCCCTGAACAATGAGCAGTTCTTC
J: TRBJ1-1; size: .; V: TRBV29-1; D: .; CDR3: CSVARAWNTEAFF; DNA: TGCAGCGTTGCGAGGGCCTGGAACACTGAAGCTTTCTTT
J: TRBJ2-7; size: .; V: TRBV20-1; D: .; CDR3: CSVGQTYEQYF; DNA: TGCAGTGTAGGACAGACCTACGAGCAGTACTTC
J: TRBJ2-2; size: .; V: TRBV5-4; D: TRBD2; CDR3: CAGADAGGTGELFF; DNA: TGTGCCGGAGCGGATGCGGGGGGGACCGGGGAGCTGTTTTTT
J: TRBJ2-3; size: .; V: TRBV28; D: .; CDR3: CASSFSPDLGTDTQYF; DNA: TGTGCCAGCAGTTTCTCCCCGGACCTAGGGACAGATACGCAGTATTTT